A selection of T cell receptor beta chains follows, all from one sample in a study of T cell clones after liver transplantation. Sequencing used immunoSEQ multiplex PCR; TCRdb keeps in-frame clones, though not all of them. The sample lists about 15,000 clones; 92% were seen once. The sample in question was CD8+ T cells from blood, obtained before liver transplant. These receptor sequences come from a human donor who received a liver transplant. The CDR3 runs from the conserved cysteine through the conserved F or W. D genes are given only for firm matches. Expanded clones are given a class, and other clones once, few, many or no size at all.

v_call,clone_size,d_call,j_call,cdr3_aa,cdr3_nt
TRBV19,NA,TRBD1,TRBJ2-4,CASSDRVLGNIQYF,TGTGCCAGTAGTGACAGGGTGCTGGGAAACATTCAGTACTTC
TRBV11-2,once,TRBD2,TRBJ2-7,CASSLRLAEPYEQYF,TGTGCCAGCAGCTTAAGACTAGCTGAACCCTACGAGCAGTACTTC
TRBV7-8,NA,NA,TRBJ2-3,CASSLVGVGGLGDTQYF,TGTGCCAGCAGCTTAGTTGGAGTAGGCGGTCTTGGAGATACGCAGTATTTT
TRBV6-4,NA,TRBD1,TRBJ2-5,CASSDPGTDQETQYF,TGTGCCAGCAGTGACCCCGGGACAGACCAAGAGACCCAGTACTTC
TRBV7-9,NA,NA,TRBJ2-1,CASSRRDSVSNEQFF,TGTGCCAGCAGCCGGAGGGACAGTGTCTCCAATGAGCAGTTCTTC
TRBV30,NA,NA,TRBJ1-5,CAWARVFNQPQHF,TGTGCCTGGGCACGGGTTTTTAATCAGCCCCAGCATTTT
TRBV10-2,NA,NA,TRBJ2-7,CATQLEVQYF,TGCGCCACGCAGTTGGAGGTGCAGTACTTC
TRBV27,NA,NA,TRBJ2-7,CASSYAAGEFAYEQYF,TGTGCCAGCAGTTATGCCGCCGGGGAGTTCGCCTACGAGCAGTACTTC
TRBV15,NA,NA,TRBJ1-2,CATSRDSVGGAKDGYTF,TGTGCCACCAGCAGAGATTCCGTAGGCGGGGCGAAGGATGGCTACACCTTC
TRBV27,NA,NA,TRBJ2-7,CASSLAYRETYEQYF,TGTGCCAGCAGTTTAGCTTACAGGGAAACCTACGAGCAGTACTTC
TRBV7-9,NA,NA,TRBJ1-1,CASSLTGATEAFF,TGTGCCAGCAGCTTAACGGGGGCGACTGAAGCTTTCTTT
TRBV28,NA,NA,TRBJ2-6,CASSSLDSAGANVLTF,TGTGCCAGCAGTTCGCTGGATAGCGCAGGGGCCAACGTCCTGACTTTC
TRBV7-9,NA,TRBD1,TRBJ2-7,CASSSPGQGVLEQYF,TGTGCCAGCAGCTCCCCGGGACAGGGAGTCCTCGAGCAGTACTTC
TRBV13,NA,NA,TRBJ1-1,CASSFRRMNTEAFF,TGTGCCAGCAGCTTTAGGCGGATGAACACTGAAGCTTTCTTT
TRBV7-9,NA,TRBD1,TRBJ1-1,CASSADRGRFAEAFF,TGTGCCAGCAGCGCGGACAGGGGGCGCTTCGCTGAAGCTTTCTTT
TRBV27,NA,NA,TRBJ2-1,CASSINEQFF,TGTGCCAGCAGTATCAATGAGCAGTTCTTC